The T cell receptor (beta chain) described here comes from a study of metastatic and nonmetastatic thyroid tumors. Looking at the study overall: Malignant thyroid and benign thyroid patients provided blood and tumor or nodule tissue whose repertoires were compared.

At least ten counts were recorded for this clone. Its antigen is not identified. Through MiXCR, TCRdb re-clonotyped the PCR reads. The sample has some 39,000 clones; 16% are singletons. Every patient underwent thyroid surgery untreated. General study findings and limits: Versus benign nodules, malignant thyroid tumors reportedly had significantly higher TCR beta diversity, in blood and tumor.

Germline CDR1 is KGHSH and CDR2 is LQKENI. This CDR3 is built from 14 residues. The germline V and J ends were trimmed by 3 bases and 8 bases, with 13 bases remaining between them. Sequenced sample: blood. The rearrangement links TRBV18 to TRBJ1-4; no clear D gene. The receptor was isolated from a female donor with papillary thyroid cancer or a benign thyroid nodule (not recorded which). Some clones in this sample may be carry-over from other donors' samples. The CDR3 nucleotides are TGTGCCAGCTCACCGCAAGGGCCGCGAGAAAAACTGTTTTTT. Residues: CASSPQGPREKLFF.